Below, 7 T cell receptor beta chains from the same sample are listed, as sequenced in a study of blood T cell repertoires in COVID-19. The repertoire was sequenced with immunoSEQ multiplex PCR; TCRdb's copy has only in-frame clones and lacks some. This table has about 280,000 clones, 90% appearing once. Sequenced: PBMCs or T cells enriched from blood (not recorded which). The receptors shown here come from a woman under 30 with acute COVID-19.

The V gene is TRBV19, the J gene TRBJ2-7; D perhaps matches TRBD1 (6 bases). From germline, CDR1 is LNHDA and CDR2 SQIVND (reference sequence). V lost 3 bases to trimming and J lost 0 bases, with 15 bases between them. The CDR3 is made up of 16 amino acids. CDR3 protein: CASSISLAGASYEQYF. The CDR3 bases are TGTGCCAGTAGTATCTCTTTGGCAGGGGCCTCCTACGAGCAGTACTTC.

The genes are TRBV20-1 and TRBJ2-3; 12 bases line up with TRBD2. The V gene end was trimmed by 3 bases and the J gene end by 0 bases; junction bases not matched to a gene: 4. This CDR3 has 16 amino acids. Germline assignment: CDR1 DFQATT and CDR2 SNEGSKA (reference sequence). The CDR3 loop reads CSASLAGGLSTDTQYF. DNA of the CDR3: TGCAGTGCTAGTCTAGCGGGAGGGTTAAGCACAGATACGCAGTATTTT.

The CDR3 loop reads CASSQGARTNEKLFF. In DNA form, the CDR3 reads TGTGCCAGCAGCCAGGGGGCCAGAACTAATGAAAAACTGTTTTTT. This chain links TRBV7-9 with TRBJ1-4; 8 nucleotides align to TRBD1. CDR1 and CDR2 (germline): SEHNR, FQNEAQ (reference sequence). V lost 5 bases to trimming and J lost 1 base; unmatched junction nucleotides: 3. This CDR3 spans 15 amino acids. The variable domain in full, with the rest retrieved from reference TRBV7-9 and TRBJ1-4, is DTGVSQNPRHKITKRGQNVTFRCDPISEHNRLYWYRQTLGQGPEFLTYFQNEAQLEKSRLLSDRFSAERPKGSFSTLEIQRTEQGDSAMYLCASSQGARTNEKLFFGSGTQLSVL.

The CDR3 sequence is CASKSPGQGVETQYF. As DNA, the CDR3 is TGTGCCAGCAAATCTCCGGGACAGGGAGTAGAGACCCAGTACTTC. The genes are TRBV6-5 and TRBJ2-5, with TRBD1 matching over 9 bases. The V segment lost 7 bases and the J segment 4 bases; nucleotides outside the gene matches: 10. From germline, CDR1 is MNHEY and CDR2 SVGAGI. This CDR3 comprises 15 residues.

The chain recombines TRBV28 with TRBJ2-1; the match to TRBD2 covers 7 bases. This CDR3 has 16 amino acids. Germline trimming cut 2 bases from V and 2 bases from J; bases unmatched to any gene: 6. From germline, CDR1 is MDHEN and CDR2 SYDVKM. CDR3 protein: CASSLETSPAYNEQFF. CDR3 coding DNA: TGTGCCAGCAGTTTAGAGACTAGCCCTGCCTACAATGAGCAGTTCTTC. Full variable domain (missing parts from reference TRBV28 and TRBJ2-1): DVKVTQSSRYLVKRTGEKVFLECVQDMDHENMFWYRQDPGLGLRLIYFSYDVKMKEKGDIPEGYSVSREKKERFSLILESASTNQTSMYLCASSLETSPAYNEQFFGPGTRLTVL.

This clone has only one observation. The chain combines TRBV6-5 with TRBJ2-1, with 7 bases aligning to TRBD2. This CDR3 is built from 15 residues. Germline values: CDR1 MNHEY, CDR2 SVGAGI. The V and J ends lost 4 bases and 4 bases, in that order; junction bases with no gene match: 7. In DNA, the CDR3 is TGTGCCAGCAGTTGGGGCGGGAGAGTATACAATGAGCAGTTCTTC. It translates to CASSWGGRVYNEQFF.

This clone was observed once. The chain couples TRBV7-3 to TRBJ1-5; 9 nucleotides match TRBD1. Germline CDR1 and CDR2: SGHTA and FQGTGA. The ends lost 5 bases at V and 8 bases at J; junction bases unmatched: 4. The CDR3 loop spans 13 amino acids. DNA for the CDR3: TGTGCCAGCAGCCAGGACAGGGGTGAGCCCCAGCATTTT. This codes for CASSQDRGEPQHF.